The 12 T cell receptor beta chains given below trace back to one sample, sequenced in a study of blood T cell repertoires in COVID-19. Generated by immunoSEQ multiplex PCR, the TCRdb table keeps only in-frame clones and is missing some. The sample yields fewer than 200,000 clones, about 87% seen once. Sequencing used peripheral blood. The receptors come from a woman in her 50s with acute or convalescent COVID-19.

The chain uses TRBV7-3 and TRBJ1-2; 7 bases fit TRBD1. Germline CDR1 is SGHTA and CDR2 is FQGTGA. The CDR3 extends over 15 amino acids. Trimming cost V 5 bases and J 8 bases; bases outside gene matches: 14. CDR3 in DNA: TGTGCCAGCAGCCGGACCCGGGACAGCCCTATCGGCTACACCTTC. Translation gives CASSRTRDSPIGYTF.

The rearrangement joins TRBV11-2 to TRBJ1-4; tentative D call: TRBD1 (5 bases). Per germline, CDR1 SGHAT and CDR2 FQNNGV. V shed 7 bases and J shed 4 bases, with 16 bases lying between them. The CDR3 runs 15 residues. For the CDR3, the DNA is TGTGCCAGCACCTACTCAAGGGGTGATAATGAAAAACTGTTTTTT. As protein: CASTYSRGDNEKLFF.

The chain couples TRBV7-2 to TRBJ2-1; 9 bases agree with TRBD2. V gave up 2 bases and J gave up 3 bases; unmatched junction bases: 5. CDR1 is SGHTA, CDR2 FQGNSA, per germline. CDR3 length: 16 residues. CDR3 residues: CASSLLPSGNYNEQFF. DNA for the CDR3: TGTGCCAGCAGCTTATTGCCTAGCGGGAACTACAATGAGCAGTTCTTC.

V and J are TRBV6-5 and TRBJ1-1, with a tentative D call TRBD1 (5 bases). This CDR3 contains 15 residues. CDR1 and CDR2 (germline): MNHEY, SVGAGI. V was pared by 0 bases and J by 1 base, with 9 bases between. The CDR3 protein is CASSYSATGNTEAFF. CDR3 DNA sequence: TGTGCCAGCAGTTACTCGGCTACAGGGAACACTGAAGCTTTCTTT.

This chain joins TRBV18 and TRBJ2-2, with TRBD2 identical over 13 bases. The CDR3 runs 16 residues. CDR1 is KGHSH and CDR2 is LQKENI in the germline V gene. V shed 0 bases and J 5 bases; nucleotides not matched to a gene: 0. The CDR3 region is CASSPPTSGGTGELFF. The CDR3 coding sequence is TGTGCCAGCTCACCACCGACTAGCGGGGGGACCGGGGAGCTGTTTTTT.

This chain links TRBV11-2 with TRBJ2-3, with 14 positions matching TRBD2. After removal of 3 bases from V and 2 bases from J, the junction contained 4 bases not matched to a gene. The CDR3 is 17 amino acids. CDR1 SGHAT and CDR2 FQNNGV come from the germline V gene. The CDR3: CASSFGLAGGLTDTQYF. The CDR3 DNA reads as TGTGCCAGCAGCTTCGGACTAGCGGGAGGACTCACAGATACGCAGTATTTT.

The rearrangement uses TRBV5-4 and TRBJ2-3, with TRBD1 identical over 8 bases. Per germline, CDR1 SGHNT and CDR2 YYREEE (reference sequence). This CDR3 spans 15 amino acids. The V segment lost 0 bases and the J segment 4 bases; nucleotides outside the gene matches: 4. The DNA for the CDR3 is TGTGCCAGCAGCTTGGACAGGGGGGAGTCAGATACGCAGTATTTT. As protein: CASSLDRGESDTQYF.

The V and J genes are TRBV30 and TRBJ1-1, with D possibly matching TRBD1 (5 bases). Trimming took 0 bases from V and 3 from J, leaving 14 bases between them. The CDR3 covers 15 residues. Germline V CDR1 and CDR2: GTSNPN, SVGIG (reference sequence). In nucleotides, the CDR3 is TGTGCCTGGAGTGTACTAAAGGGGTTTTACACTGAAGCTTTCTTT. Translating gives CAWSVLKGFYTEAFF.

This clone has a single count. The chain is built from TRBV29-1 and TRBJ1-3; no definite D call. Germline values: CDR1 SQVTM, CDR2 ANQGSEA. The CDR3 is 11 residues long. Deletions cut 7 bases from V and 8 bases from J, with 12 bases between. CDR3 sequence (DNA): TGCAGCGGTTGGGTGAGGGACACCATATATTTT. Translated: CSGWVRDTIYF.

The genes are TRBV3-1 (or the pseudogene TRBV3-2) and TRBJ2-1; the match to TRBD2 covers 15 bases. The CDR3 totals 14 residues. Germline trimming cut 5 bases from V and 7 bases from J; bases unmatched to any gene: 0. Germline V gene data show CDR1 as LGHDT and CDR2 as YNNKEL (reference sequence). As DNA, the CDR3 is TGTGCCAGCAGCGGGACTAGCGGGGGGAATGAGCAGTTCTTC. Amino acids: CASSGTSGGNEQFF.

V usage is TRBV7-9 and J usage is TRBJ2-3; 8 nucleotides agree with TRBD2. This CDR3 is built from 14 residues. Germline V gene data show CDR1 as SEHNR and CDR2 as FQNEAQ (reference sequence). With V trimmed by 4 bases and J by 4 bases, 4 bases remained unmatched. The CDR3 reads CASSSRGAADTQYF. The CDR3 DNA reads TGTGCCAGCAGCTCGCGGGGGGCAGCAGATACGCAGTATTTT.

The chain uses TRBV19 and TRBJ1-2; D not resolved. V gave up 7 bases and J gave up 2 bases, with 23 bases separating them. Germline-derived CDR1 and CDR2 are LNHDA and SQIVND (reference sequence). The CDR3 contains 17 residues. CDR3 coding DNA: TGTGCCAGTACCCTCGCGGCGGGCAGGTTTTCCAACTATGGCTACACCTTC. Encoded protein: CASTLAAGRFSNYGYTF.